A selection of T cell receptor beta chains follows, all from one sample in a study of CD8 T cells in Susac syndrome. One entry per CDR3 protein results from TCRdb running MiXCR on the immunoSEQ multiplex PCR reads. This sample has about 190,000 distinct CDR3 sequences, with 90% to 97% found just once. Sequenced: CD4+ T cells from PBMCs. All receptors come from a human donor with Susac syndrome. Each CDR3 is given with its conserved first and last residue. The order of the fields is D gene, clone size, V gene, J gene, CDR3 protein, CDR3 DNA. The D gene is left open where the match is weak. Size tells how often a clone was seen (once, few, many) or the class of an expanded clone, and some rows leave it out.

TRBD1	-	TRBV5-4	TRBJ2-7	CASSLAGTGFSYEQYF	TGTGCCAGCAGCTTGGCCGGGACAGGGTTTTCCTACGAGCAGTACTTC
TRBD1	-	TRBV10-3	TRBJ2-7	CAISEIRTGGPYEQYF	TGTGCCATCAGTGAAATTAGAACAGGGGGCCCCTACGAGCAGTACTTC
-	once	TRBV5-6	TRBJ1-6	CASSWGVGAMSPLHF	TGTGCCAGCAGCTGGGGTGTTGGGGCAATGTCACCCCTCCACTTT
TRBD1	-	TRBV5-1	TRBJ1-2	CASSEQAGGENYGYTF	TGCGCCAGCAGCGAGCAGGCAGGGGGTGAGAACTATGGCTACACCTTC
-	-	TRBV11-2	TRBJ2-2	CASSLDWAGELFF	TGTGCCAGCAGCTTAGATTGGGCCGGGGAGCTGTTTTTT
-	-	TRBV30	TRBJ1-6	CAWSVDSLWSPLHF	TGTGCCTGGAGTGTTGACAGCCTCTGGTCACCCCTCCACTTT
TRBD1	-	TRBV25-1	TRBJ2-1	CASSEGQGSNEQFF	TGTGCCAGCAGTGAGGGACAGGGTTCCAATGAGCAGTTCTTC
TRBD2	-	TRBV2	TRBJ2-1	CASSRLAGSGDEQFF	TGTGCCAGCAGTCGACTAGCGGGCTCTGGCGATGAGCAGTTCTTC
-	-	TRBV11-2	TRBJ1-3	CASSLDFGSGNTIYF	TGTGCCAGCAGCTTAGATTTCGGCTCTGGAAACACCATATATTTT
-	-	TRBV4-2	TRBJ1-2	CASSHRQGSPNYGYTF	TGTGCCAGCAGCCACCGCCAGGGGAGCCCCAACTATGGCTACACCTTC
-	-	TRBV4-3	TRBJ1-4	CASSQDHGGAEKLFF	TGCGCCAGCAGCCAAGATCACGGAGGGGCGGAAAAACTGTTTTTT
-	-	TRBV3-1	TRBJ2-2	CASSRRPANTGELFF	TGTGCCAGCAGCCGCCGCCCCGCGAACACCGGGGAGCTGTTTTTT
-	-	TRBV29-1	TRBJ1-2	CSVALGAAGYGYTF	TGCAGCGTTGCCCTCGGGGCCGCGGGGTATGGCTACACCTTC
TRBD1	-	TRBV4-2	TRBJ1-5	CASSQDRDQPQHF	TGTGCCAGCAGTCAAGACAGGGATCAGCCCCAGCATTTT